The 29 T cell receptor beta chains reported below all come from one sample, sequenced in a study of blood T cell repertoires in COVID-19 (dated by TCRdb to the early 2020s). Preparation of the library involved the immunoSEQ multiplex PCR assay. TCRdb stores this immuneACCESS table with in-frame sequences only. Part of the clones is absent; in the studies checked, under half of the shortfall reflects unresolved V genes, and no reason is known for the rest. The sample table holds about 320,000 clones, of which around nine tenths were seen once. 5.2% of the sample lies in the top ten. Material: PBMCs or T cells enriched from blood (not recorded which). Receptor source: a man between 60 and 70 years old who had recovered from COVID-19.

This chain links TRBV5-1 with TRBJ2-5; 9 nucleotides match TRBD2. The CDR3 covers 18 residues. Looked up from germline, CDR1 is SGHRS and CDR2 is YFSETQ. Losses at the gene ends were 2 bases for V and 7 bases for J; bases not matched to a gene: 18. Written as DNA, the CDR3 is TGCGCCAGCAGCTTCAGGGGAGTAGCGGGAGTAGCTGCGAGGACCCAGTACTTC. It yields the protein CASSFRGVAGVAARTQYF.

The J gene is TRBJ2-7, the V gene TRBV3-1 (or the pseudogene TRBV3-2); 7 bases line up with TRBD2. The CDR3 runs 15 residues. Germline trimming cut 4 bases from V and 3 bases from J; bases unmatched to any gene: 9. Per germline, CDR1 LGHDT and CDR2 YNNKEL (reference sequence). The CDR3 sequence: CASSPTSGLDYEQYF. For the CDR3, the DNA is TGTGCCAGCAGCCCAACCTCAGGACTAGACTACGAGCAGTACTTC.

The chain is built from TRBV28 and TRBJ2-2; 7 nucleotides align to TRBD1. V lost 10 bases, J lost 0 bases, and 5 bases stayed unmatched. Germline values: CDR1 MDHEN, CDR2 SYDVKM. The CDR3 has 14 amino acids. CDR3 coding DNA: TGTGCCACCTTCAGGGGGACGAACACCGGGGAGCTGTTTTTT. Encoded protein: CATFRGTNTGELFF.

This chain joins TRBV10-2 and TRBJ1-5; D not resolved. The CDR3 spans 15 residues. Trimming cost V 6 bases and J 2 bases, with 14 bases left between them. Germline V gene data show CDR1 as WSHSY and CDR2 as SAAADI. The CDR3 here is CASSQVTTGNQPQHF. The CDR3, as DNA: TGCGCCAGCAGCCAGGTTACCACGGGCAATCAGCCCCAGCATTTT.

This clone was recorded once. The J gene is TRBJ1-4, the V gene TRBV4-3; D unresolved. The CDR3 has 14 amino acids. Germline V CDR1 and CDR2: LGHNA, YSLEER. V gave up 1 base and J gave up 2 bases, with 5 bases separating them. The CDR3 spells CASSQGETNEKLFF. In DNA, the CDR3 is TGCGCCAGCAGCCAAGGGGAGACTAATGAAAAACTGTTTTTT.

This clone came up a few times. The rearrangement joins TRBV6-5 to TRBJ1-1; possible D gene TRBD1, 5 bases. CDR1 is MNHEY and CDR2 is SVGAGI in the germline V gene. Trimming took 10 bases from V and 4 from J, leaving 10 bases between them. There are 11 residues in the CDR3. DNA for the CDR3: TGTGCCACCAGAGGGGTCACTGAAGCTTTCTTT. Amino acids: CATRGVTEAFF.

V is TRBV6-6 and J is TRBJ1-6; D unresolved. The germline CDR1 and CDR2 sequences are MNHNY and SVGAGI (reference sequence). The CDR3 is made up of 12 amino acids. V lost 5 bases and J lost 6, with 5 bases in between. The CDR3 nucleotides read TGTGCCAGCAGTCTTAGTAATTCACCCCTCCACTTT. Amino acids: CASSLSNSPLHF.

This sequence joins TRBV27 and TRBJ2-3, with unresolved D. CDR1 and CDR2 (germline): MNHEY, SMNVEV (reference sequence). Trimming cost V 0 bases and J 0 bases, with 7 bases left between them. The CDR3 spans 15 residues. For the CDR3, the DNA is TGTGCCAGCAGTTTATCGAGTTCTAGCACAGATACGCAGTATTTT. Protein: CASSLSSSSTDTQYF.

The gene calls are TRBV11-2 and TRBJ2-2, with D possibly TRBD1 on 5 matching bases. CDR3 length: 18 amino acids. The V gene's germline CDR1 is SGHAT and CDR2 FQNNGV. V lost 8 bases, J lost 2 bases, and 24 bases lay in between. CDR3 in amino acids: CASPALIRGRLNTGELFF. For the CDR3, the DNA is TGTGCCAGCCCCGCTTTGATTAGGGGTCGATTAAACACCGGGGAGCTGTTTTTT.

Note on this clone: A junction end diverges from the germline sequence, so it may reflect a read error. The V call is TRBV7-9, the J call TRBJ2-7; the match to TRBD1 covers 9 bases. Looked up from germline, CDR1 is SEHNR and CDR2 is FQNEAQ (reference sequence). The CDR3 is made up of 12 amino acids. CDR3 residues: CASSLGGTGWNF. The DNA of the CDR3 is TGTGCCAGCAGCTTAGGGGGGACAGGGTGGAACTTC.

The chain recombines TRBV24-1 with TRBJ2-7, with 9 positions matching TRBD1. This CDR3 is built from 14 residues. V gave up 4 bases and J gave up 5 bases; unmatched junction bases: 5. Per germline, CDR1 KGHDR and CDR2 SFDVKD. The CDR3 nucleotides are TGTGCCACCAGTGACCCGGGACAGGGTGACGAGCAGTACTTC. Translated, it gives CATSDPGQGDEQYF.

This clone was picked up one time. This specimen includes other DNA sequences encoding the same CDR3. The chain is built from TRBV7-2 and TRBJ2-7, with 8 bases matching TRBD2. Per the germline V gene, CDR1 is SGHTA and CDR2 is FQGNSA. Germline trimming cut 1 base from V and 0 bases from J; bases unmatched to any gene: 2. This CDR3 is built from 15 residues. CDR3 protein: CASSLVSGGSYEQYF. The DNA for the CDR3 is TGTGCCAGCAGCTTAGTGAGCGGGGGCTCCTACGAGCAGTACTTC. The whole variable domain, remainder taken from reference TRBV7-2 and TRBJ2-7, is GAGVSQSPSNKVTEKGKDVELRCDPISGHTALYWYRQSLGQGLEFLIYFQGNSAPDKSGLPSDRFSAERTGGSVSTLTIQRTQQEDSAVYLCASSLVSGGSYEQYFGPGTRLTVT.

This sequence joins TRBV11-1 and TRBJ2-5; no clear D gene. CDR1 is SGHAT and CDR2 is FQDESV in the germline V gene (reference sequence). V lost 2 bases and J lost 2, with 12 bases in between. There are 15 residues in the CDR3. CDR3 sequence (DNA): TGTGCCAGCAGCTTACGGCAGGTTAATCAAGAGACCCAGTACTTC. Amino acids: CASSLRQVNQETQYF.

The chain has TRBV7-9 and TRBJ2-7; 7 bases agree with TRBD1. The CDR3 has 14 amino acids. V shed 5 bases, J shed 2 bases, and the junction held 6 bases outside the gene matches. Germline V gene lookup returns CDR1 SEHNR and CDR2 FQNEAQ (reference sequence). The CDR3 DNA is TGTGCCAGCAGCCCTCCGGGACAGCCCTACGAGCAGTACTTC. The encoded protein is CASSPPGQPYEQYF.

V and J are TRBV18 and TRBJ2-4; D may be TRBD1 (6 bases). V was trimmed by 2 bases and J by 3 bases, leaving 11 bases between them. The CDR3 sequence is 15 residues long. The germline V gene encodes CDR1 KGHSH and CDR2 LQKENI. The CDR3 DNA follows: TGTGCCAGCTCACCAGGGACAACAGTCAAAAACATTCAGTACTTC. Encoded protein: CASSPGTTVKNIQYF.

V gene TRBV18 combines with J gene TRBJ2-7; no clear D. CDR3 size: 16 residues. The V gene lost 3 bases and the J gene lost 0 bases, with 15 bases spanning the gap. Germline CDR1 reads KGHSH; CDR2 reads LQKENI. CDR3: CASSPKIVRSSYEQYF. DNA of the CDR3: TGTGCCAGCTCACCGAAGATTGTAAGGAGCTCCTACGAGCAGTACTTC.

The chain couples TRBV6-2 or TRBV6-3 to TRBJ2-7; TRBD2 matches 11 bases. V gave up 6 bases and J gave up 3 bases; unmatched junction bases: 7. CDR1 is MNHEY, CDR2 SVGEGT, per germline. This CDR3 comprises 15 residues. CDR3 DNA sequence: TGTGCCAGCAGCTCCGGGACTAGCGGCTTCTACGAGCAGTACTTC. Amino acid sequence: CASSSGTSGFYEQYF.

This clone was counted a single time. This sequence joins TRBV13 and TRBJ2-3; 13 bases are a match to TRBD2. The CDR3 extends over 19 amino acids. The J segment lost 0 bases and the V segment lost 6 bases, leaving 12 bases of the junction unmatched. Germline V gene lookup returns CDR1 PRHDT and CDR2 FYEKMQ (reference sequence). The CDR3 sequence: CASSSTPGTSGTSTDTQYF. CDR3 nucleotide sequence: TGTGCCAGCAGTTCTACACCGGGGACTAGCGGGACTAGCACAGATACGCAGTATTTT.

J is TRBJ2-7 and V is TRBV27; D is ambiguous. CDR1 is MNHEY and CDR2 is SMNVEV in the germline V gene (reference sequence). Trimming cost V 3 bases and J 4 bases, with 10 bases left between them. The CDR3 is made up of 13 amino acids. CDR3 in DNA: TGTGCCAGCAGTTTTACCCAGTCTTACGAGCAGTACTTC. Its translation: CASSFTQSYEQYF.

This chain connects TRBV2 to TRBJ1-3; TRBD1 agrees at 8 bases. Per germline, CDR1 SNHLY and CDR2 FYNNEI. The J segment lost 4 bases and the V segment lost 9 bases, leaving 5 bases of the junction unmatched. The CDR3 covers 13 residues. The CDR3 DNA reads TGTGCCAGTGAACAGGGGGAAGGAAACACCATATATTTT. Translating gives CASEQGEGNTIYF.

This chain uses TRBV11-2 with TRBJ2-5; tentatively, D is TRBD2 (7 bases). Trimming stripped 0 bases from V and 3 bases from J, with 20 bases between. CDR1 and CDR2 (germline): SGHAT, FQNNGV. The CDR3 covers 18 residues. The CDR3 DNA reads TGTGCCAGCAGCTTAGATTGGGGGGGGCGGGCTCGCAAAGAGACCCAGTACTTC. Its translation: CASSLDWGGRARKETQYF. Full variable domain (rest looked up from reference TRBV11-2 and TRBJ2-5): EAGVAQSPRYKIIEKRQSVAFWCNPISGHATLYWYQQILGQGPKLLIQFQNNGVVDDSQLPKDRFSAERLKGVDSTLKIQPAKLEDSAVYLCASSLDWGGRARKETQYFGPGTRLLVL.

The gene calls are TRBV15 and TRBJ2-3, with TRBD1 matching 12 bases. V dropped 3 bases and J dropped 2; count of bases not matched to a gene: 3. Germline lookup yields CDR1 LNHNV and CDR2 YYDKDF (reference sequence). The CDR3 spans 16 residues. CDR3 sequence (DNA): TGTGCCACCAGCAGGAGGGACAGGGGGCTCACAGATACGCAGTATTTT. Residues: CATSRRDRGLTDTQYF.

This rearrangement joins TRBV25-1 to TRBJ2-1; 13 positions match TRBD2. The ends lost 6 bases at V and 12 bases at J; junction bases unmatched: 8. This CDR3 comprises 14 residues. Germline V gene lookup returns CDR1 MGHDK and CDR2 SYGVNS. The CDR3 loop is CASSPTSGRSVQFF. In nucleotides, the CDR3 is TGTGCCAGCAGCCCGACTAGCGGGAGGTCCGTGCAGTTCTTC.

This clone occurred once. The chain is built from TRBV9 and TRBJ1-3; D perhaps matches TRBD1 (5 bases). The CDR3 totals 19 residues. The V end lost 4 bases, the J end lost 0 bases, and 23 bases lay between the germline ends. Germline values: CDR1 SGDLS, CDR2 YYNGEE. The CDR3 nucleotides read TGTGCCAGCAGCCTGCTAGGGACTATCTATACCAACTCTGGAAACACCATATATTTT. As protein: CASSLLGTIYTNSGNTIYF. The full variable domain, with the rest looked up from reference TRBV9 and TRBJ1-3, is DSGVTQTPKHLITATGQRVTLRCSPRSGDLSVYWYQQSLDQGLQFLIQYYNGEERAKGNILERFSAQQFPDLHSELNLSSLELGDSALYFCASSLLGTIYTNSGNTIYFGEGSWLTVV.

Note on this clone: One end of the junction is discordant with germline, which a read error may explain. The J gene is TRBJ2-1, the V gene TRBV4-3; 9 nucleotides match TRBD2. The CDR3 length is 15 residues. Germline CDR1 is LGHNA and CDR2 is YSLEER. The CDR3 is CASRQGSSGINEQFF. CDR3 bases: TGCGCCAGCAGGCAAGGGTCTAGCGGGATAAATGAGCAGTTCTTC.

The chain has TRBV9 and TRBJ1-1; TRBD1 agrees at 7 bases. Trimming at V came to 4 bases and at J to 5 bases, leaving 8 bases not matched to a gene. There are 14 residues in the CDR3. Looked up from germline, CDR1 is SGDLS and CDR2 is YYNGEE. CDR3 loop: CASSPTGVETEAFF. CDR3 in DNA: TGTGCCAGCAGCCCTACAGGGGTGGAGACTGAAGCTTTCTTT.

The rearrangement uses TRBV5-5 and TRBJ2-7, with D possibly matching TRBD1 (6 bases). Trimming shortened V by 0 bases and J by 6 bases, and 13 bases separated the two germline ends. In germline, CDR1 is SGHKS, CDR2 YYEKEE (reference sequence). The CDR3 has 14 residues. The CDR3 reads CASSLAGTFREQYF. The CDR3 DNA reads TGTGCCAGCAGCTTGGCCGGGACATTCCGCGAGCAGTACTTC.

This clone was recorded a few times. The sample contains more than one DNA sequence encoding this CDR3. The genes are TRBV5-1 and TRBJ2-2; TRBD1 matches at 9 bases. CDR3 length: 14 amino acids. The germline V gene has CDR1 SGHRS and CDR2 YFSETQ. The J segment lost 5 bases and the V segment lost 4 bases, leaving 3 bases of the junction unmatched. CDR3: CASSQGQGTGELFF. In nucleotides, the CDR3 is TGCGCCAGCAGCCAAGGACAGGGGACCGGGGAGCTGTTTTTT.

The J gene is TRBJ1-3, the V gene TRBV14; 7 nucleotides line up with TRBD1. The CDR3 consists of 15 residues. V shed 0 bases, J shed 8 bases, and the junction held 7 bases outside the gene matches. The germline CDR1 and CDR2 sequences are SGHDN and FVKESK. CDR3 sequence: CASSQDKTGTDTIYF. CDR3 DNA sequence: TGTGCCAGCAGCCAAGATAAGACAGGGACGGACACCATATATTTT.